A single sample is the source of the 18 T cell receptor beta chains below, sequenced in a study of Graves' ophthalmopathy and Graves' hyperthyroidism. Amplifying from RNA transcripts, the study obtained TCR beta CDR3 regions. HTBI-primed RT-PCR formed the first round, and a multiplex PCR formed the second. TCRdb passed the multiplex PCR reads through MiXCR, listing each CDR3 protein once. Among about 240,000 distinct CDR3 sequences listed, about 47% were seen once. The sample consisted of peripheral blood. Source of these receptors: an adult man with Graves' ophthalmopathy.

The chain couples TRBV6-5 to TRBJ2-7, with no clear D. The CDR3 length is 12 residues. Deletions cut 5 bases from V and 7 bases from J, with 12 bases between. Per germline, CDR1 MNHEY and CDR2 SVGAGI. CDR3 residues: CASSPPVGEQYF. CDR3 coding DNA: TGTGCCAGCAGTCCACCGGTCGGGGAGCAGTACTTC.

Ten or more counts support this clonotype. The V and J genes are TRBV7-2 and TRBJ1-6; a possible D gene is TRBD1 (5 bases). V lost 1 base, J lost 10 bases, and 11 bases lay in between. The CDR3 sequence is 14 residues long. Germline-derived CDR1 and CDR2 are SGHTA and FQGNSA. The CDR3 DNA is TGTGCCAGCAGCTTAGTCAGGGATCAGTCACCCCTCCACTTT. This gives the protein CASSLVRDQSPLHF.

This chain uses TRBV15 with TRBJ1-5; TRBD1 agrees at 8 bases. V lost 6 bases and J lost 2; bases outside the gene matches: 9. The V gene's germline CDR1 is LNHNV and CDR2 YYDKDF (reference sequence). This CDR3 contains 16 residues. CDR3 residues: CATRLQDRVGNQPQHF. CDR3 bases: TGTGCCACCAGGCTGCAGGACAGGGTTGGCAATCAGCCCCAGCATTTT.

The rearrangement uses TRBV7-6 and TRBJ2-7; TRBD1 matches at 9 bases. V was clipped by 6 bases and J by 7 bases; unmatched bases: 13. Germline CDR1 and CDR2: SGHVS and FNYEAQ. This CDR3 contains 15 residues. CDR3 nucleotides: TGTGCCAGCAGTTTACAGGGGGCCAACACCGGGGAGCAGTACTTC. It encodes CASSLQGANTGEQYF.

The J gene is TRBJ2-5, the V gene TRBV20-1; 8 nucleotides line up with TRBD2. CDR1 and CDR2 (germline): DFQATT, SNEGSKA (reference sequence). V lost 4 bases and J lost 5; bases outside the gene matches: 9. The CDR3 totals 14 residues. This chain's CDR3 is CSAIPGLVIETQYF. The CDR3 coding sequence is TGCAGTGCTATACCGGGACTAGTGATCGAGACCCAGTACTTC.

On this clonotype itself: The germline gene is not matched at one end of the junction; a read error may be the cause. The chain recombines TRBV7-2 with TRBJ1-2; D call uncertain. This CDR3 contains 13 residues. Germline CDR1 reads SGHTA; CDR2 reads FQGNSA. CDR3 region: CASSLGFGESYAF. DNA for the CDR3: TGTGCCAGCAGCTTAGGATTTGGGGAGAGCTACGCCTTC.

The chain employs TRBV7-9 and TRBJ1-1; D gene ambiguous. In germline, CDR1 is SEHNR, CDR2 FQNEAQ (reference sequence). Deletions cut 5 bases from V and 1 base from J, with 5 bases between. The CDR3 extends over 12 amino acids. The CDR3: CASSESNTEAFF. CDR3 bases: TGTGCCAGCAGCGAATCGAACACTGAAGCTTTCTTT.

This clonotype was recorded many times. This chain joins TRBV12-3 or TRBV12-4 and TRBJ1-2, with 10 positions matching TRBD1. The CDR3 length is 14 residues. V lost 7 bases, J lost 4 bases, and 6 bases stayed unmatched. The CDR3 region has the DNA TGTGCCAGCACCCCGGGACAGGGGACCTATGGCTACACCTTC. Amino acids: CASTPGQGTYGYTF.

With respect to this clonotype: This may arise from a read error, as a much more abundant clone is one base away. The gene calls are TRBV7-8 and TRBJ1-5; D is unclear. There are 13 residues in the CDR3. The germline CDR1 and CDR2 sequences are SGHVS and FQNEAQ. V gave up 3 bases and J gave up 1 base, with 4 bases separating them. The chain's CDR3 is CASSFGSNQPQHF. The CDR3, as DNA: TGTGCCAGCAGCTTCGGGAGCAATCAGCCCCAGCATTTT.

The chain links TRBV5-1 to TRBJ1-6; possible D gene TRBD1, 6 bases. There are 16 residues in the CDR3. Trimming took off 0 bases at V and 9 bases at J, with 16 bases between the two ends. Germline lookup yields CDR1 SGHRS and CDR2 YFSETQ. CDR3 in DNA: TGCGCCAGCAGCTTGGCCTTGACAGGAGTGGTTTCACCCCTCCACTTT. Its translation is CASSLALTGVVSPLHF. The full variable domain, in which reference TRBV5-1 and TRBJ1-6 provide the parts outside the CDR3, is KAGVTQTPRYLIKTRGQQVTLSCSPISGHRSVSWYQQTPGQGLQFLFEYFSETQRNKGNFPGRFSGRQFSNSRSEMNVSTLELGDSALYLCASSLALTGVVSPLHFGNGTRLTVT.

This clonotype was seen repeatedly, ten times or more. The CDR3 sequence: CASSSPEGRQHF. The CDR3 bases are TGTGCCAGCAGCTCCCCTGAGGGGCGTCAGCATTTT. The rearrangement links TRBV7-9 to TRBJ1-5, with D perhaps TRBD1 (5 bases). The CDR3 runs 12 residues. V was shortened by 4 bases and J by 13 bases, with 14 bases between the two germline ends. Germline V CDR1 and CDR2: SEHNR, FQNEAQ (reference sequence).

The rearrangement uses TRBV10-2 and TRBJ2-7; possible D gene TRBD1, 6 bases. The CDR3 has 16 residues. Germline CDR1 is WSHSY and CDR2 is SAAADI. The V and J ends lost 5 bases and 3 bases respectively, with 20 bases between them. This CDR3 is CASSSWTVSTLYEQYF. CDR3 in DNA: TGCGCCAGCAGTTCCTGGACAGTCTCTACTCTCTACGAGCAGTACTTC.

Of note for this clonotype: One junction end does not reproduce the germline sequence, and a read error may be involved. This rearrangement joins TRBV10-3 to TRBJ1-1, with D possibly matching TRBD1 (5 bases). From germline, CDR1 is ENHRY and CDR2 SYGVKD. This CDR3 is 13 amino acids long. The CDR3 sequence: CASSEDSCTEAFF. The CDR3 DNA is TGTGCCAGCAGTGAAGACAGTTGCACTGAAGCTTTCTTT.

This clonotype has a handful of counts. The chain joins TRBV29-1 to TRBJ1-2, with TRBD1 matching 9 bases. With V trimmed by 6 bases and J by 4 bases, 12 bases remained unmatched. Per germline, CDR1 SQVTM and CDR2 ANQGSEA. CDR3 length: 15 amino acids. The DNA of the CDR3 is TGCAGCGTGTCACAGGGGGCGCGGGGAGGCTATGGCTACACCTTC. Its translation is CSVSQGARGGYGYTF.

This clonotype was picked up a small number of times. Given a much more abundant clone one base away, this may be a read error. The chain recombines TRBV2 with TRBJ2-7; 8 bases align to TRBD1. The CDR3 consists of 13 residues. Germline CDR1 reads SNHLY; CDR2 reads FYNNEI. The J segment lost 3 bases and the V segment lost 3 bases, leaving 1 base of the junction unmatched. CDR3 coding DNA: TGTGCCAGCAGTGATGACAGGGGCTACGAGCAGTACTTC. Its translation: CASSDDRGYEQYF.

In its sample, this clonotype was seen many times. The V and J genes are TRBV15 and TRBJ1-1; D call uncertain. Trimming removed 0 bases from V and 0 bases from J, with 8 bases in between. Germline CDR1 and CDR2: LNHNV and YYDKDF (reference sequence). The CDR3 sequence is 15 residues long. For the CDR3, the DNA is TGTGCCACCAGCAGAGATGTGGCGATGAACACTGAAGCTTTCTTT. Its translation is CATSRDVAMNTEAFF.

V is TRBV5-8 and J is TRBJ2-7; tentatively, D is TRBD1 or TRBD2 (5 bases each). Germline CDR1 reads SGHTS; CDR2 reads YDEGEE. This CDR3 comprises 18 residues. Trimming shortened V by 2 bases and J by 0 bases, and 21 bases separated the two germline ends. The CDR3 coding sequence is TGTGCCAGCAGCTTACCTGCCGGGGCCTTAAAGACCTCCTACGAGCAGTACTTC. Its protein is CASSLPAGALKTSYEQYF.

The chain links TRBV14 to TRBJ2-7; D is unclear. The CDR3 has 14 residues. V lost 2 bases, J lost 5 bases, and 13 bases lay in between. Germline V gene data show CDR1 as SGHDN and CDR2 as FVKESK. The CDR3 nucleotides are TGTGCCAGCAGCCAATTTGTAGGGATCAACGAGCAGTACTTC. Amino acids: CASSQFVGINEQYF.